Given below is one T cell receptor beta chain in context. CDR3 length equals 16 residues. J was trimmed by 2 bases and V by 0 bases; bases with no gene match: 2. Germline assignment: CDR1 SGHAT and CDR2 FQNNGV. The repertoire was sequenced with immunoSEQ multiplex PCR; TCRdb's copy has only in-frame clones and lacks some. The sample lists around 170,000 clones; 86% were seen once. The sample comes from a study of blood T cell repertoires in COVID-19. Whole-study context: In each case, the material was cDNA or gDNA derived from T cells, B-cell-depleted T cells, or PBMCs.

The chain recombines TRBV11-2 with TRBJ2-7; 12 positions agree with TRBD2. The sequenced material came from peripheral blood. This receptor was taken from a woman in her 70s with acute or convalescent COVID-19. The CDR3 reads CASSLDGLAGTYEQYF. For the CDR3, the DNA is TGTGCCAGCAGCTTAGATGGACTAGCGGGAACCTACGAGCAGTACTTC.